The source of this TCR beta chain is a study of cytomegalovirus exposure and HLA in healthy donors. Study-wide results and caveats: Presence/absence analyses assumed roughly uniform sequencing depth across donors. A later analysis associated 15,000 to 20,000 TCR beta sequences with HLA alleles at a 0.05 false discovery rate. The classifier, whose performance was assessed in both the original and validation cohorts, reportedly diagnosed cytomegalovirus status with high specificity and sensitivity. Donor immune exposure was known only as CMV serostatus.

With regard to this clone: Its target is unknown.

The PCR contained 60 Vbeta and 13 Jbeta primers. Some clones are missing from TCRdb's copy, which holds only in-frame ones; the method was immunoSEQ multiplex PCR. The table records about 200,000 clones, roughly four fifths of them present only once. CDR3 length equals 15 residues. J was trimmed by 4 bases and V by 3 bases; bases with no gene match: 3. Germline loops: CDR1 MNHNS, CDR2 SASEGT. The TCR was taken from a girl aged 10 to 17 in good health and CMV-seronegative. The rearrangement joins TRBV6-1 to TRBJ2-5; 12 nucleotides match TRBD2. Material: PBMCs. CDR3 loop: CASSETSGGGETQYF. The DNA of the CDR3 is TGTGCCAGCAGTGAGACTAGCGGGGGCGGAGAGACCCAGTACTTC.